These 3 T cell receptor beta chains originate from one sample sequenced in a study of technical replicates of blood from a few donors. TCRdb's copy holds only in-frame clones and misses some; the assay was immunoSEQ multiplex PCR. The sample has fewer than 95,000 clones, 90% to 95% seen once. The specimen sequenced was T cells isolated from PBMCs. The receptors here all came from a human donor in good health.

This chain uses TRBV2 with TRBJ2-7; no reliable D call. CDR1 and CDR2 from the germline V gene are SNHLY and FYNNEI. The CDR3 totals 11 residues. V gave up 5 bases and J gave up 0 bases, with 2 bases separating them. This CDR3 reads CASSYSYEQYF. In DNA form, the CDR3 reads TGTGCCAGCAGTTACTCCTACGAGCAGTACTTC.

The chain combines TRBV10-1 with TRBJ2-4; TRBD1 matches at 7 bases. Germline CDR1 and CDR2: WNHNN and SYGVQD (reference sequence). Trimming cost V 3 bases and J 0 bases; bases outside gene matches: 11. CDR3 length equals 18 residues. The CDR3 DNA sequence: TGCGCCAGCAGTGAAGCCCGAGGGGGACAGCTAGCCAAAAACATTCAGTACTTC. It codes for CASSEARGGQLAKNIQYF.

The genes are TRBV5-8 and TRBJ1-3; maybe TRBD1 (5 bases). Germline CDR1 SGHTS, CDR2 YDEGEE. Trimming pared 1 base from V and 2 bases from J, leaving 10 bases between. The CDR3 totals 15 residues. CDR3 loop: CASSLTAGTGNTIYF. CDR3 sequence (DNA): TGTGCCAGCAGCTTGACGGCAGGGACTGGAAACACCATATATTTT.